These T cell receptor beta chains were read from a single sample in a study of T cell responses to AZD1222 COVID-19 vaccine. Measured with immunoSEQ multiplex PCR; TCRdb has only the in-frame clones, and not every one. The sample lists 130,000 or so clones; 75% to 90% were seen once. The sequencing used peripheral blood, collected on day 0 of AZD1222 vaccination. These TCRs come from an adult in good health. The CDR3 runs from the conserved cysteine through the conserved F or W. Fields, in order: J gene, V gene, D gene, CDR3 protein, CDR3 DNA. A D gene is named only where the DNA matches it firmly.

TRBJ1-5 TRBV30 . CAWSVKGSGPQHF TGTGCCTGGAGTGTGAAGGGCTCAGGGCCCCAGCATTTT
TRBJ2-3 TRBV6-4 . CASSPGGGADTQYF TGTGCCAGCAGTCCCGGTGGAGGTGCAGATACGCAGTATTTT
TRBJ2-1 TRBV12-3/TRBV12-4 . CASSRGLHNEQFF TGTGCCAGCAGTAGGGGACTCCACAATGAGCAGTTCTTC
TRBJ2-1 TRBV7-2 TRBD2 CASRGKGLVNEQFF TGTGCCAGCAGGGGAAAGGGACTAGTTAATGAGCAGTTCTTC
TRBJ2-5 TRBV24-1 . CASSRTAQETQYF TGTGCCTCGTCCCGGACGGCCCAAGAGACCCAGTACTTC
TRBJ1-2 TRBV4-3 . CASSQVPGAQGYTF TGCGCCAGCAGCCAAGTCCCGGGGGCGCAGGGCTACACCTTC
TRBJ2-7 TRBV29-1 TRBD2 CSVEDSRLAGSAEQYF TGCAGCGTTGAAGATTCGAGACTAGCGGGTTCCGCCGAGCAGTACTTC
TRBJ1-4 TRBV5-1 . CASSLVATNEKLFF TGCGCCAGCAGCTTGGTTGCAACTAATGAAAAACTGTTTTTT
TRBJ1-6 TRBV27 TRBD1 CASSFDRGSYSPLHF TGTGCCAGCAGTTTCGACAGGGGTTCGTATTCACCCCTCCACTTT
TRBJ2-5 TRBV19 TRBD1 CASRDRGLIEETQYF TGTGCCAGTAGGGACAGGGGGTTGATTGAGGAGACCCAGTACTTC
TRBJ2-7 TRBV11-2 TRBD2 CASSLASSLAGVYEQYF TGTGCCAGCAGCTTAGCGTCATCCCTAGCGGGAGTCTACGAGCAGTACTTC
TRBJ2-3 TRBV7-2 . CASSLVDTQYF TGTGCCAGCAGCTTAGTTGATACGCAGTATTTT
TRBJ1-1 TRBV28 TRBD1 CASRLTAGTGMNTEAFF TGTGCCAGCAGGCTCACTGCCGGGACAGGCATGAACACTGAAGCTTTCTTT
TRBJ1-4 TRBV5-6 . CASSLIRSNEKLFF TGTGCCAGCAGCTTGATCCGGAGTAATGAAAAACTGTTTTTT
TRBJ1-1 TRBV19 . CASSILAGGQTEAFF TGTGCCAGTAGTATCCTGGCCGGGGGGCAAACTGAAGCTTTCTTT
TRBJ2-3 TRBV11-3 . CASSLMRDTDTQYF TGTGCCAGCAGCTTAATGAGGGACACAGATACGCAGTATTTT
TRBJ2-7 TRBV2 TRBD1 CASSKQGRVSYEQYF TGTGCCAGCAGTAAACAGGGGAGAGTCTCCTACGAGCAGTACTTC
TRBJ2-1 TRBV9 TRBD2 CASSAPGTSGRFF TGTGCCAGCAGCGCCCCAGGGACTAGCGGGAGGTTCTTC
TRBJ1-5 TRBV19 TRBD1 CASSPGQGNTQPQHF TGTGCCAGTAGCCCGGGACAGGGAAACACTCAGCCCCAGCATTTT
TRBJ1-5 TRBV4-1 . CASSQDWSNQPQHF TGCGCCAGCAGCCAAGATTGGTCGAATCAGCCCCAGCATTTT
TRBJ2-6 TRBV9 . CASGGTGANVLTF TGTGCCAGCGGGGGTACTGGGGCCAACGTCCTGACTTTC
TRBJ1-2 TRBV14 TRBD1 CASSRTGGGQANYGYTF TGTGCCAGCAGCCGTACAGGGGGCGGACAAGCTAACTATGGCTACACCTTC
TRBJ2-2 TRBV30 . CAWSKGVTTGELFF TGTGCCTGGAGTAAGGGGGTTACCACCGGGGAGCTGTTTTTT